A single sample is the source of the 30 T cell receptor beta chains below, sequenced in a study of T cell changes during pregnancy in multiple sclerosis. Produced via immunoSEQ multiplex PCR; TCRdb's table is partial and in-frame only. The repertoire consists of 50,000 or so clones, with roughly nine tenths occurring once and the leading ten covering 6.5% to 9.5%. The material sequenced was CD8+ T cells from peripheral blood mononuclear cells, taken in the second trimester of pregnancy. Receptors were obtained from a female donor with multiple sclerosis, enrolled in a pregnancy study.

This clone was counted between two and nine times. This chain joins TRBV7-9 and TRBJ2-7, with a tentative D call TRBD1 (5 bases). The CDR3 has 15 residues. Germline loops: CDR1 SEHNR, CDR2 FQNEAQ (reference sequence). V lost 1 base to trimming and J lost 2 bases, with 12 bases between them. The CDR3 bases are TGTGCCAGCAGCTTAGTCAGGGCAACTACCTACGAGCAGTACTTC. Translated, it gives CASSLVRATTYEQYF.

The V gene is TRBV13, the J gene TRBJ2-1; a possible D gene is TRBD2 (6 bases). The germline CDR1 and CDR2 sequences are PRHDT and FYEKMQ (reference sequence). V dropped 5 bases and J dropped 7 bases, with 15 bases sitting between them. The CDR3 totals 14 residues. The CDR3 sequence: CASSPRTGDNEQFF. Here the CDR3 DNA reads TGTGCCAGCAGCCCACGAACGGGGGATAATGAGCAGTTCTTC.

The V gene is TRBV6-5, the J gene TRBJ2-3; TRBD2 matches 8 bases. From germline, CDR1 is MNHEY and CDR2 SVGAGI. This CDR3 spans 14 amino acids. V lost 6 bases and J lost 2; bases outside the gene matches: 4. CDR3 region: CASRQLAVTDTQYF. The CDR3 region has the DNA TGTGCCAGCAGGCAACTAGCGGTCACAGATACGCAGTATTTT.

The chain uses TRBV15 and TRBJ2-7; the match to TRBD1 covers 10 bases. J lost 6 bases, V lost 5 bases, and 16 bases had no gene match. CDR3 length equals 17 residues. Germline values: CDR1 LNHNV, CDR2 YYDKDF (reference sequence). CDR3 loop: CATSERPLGDRGSEQYF. CDR3 bases: TGTGCCACCAGCGAGAGGCCCTTGGGGGACAGGGGCTCCGAGCAGTACTTC.

The rearrangement links TRBV7-6 to TRBJ2-7, with 13 bases that match TRBD2. J gave up 7 bases and V 5 bases, and 5 bases lay outside the gene matches. The CDR3 is 14 amino acids. Germline CDR1 SGHVS, CDR2 FNYEAQ. CDR3 nucleotide sequence: TGTGCCAGCAGCACTAGCGGGGGGGCCAGGGAGCAGTACTTC. Protein product: CASSTSGGAREQYF.

This clone occurred once. The chain recombines TRBV27 with TRBJ2-1, with D possibly matching TRBD1 (6 bases). This CDR3 comprises 16 residues. V lost 2 bases to trimming and J lost 1 base, with 12 bases between them. Germline V CDR1 and CDR2: MNHEY, SMNVEV (reference sequence). The CDR3 coding sequence is TGTGCCAGCAGTTTACTACCGGGACAATCCTACAATGAGCAGTTCTTC. It specifies CASSLLPGQSYNEQFF.

The rearrangement joins TRBV10-2 to TRBJ2-3, with D perhaps matching TRBD2 (6 bases). Germline loops: CDR1 WSHSY, CDR2 SAAADI. The CDR3 sequence is 15 residues long. Between the trimmed V and J ends, which lost 3 bases and 1 base, there was a span of 11 bases. CDR3 nucleotides: TGCGCCAGCAGTGATTGGCGGGGTGGCACAGATACGCAGTATTTT. Translated, it gives CASSDWRGGTDTQYF.

This chain connects TRBV28 to TRBJ2-3; weak D call: TRBD2 (7 bases). Germline CDR1 and CDR2: MDHEN and SYDVKM. V dropped 5 bases and J dropped 6 bases, with 24 bases sitting between them. The CDR3 has 17 residues. CDR3 region: CASSPLGAGVVYDTQYF. CDR3 DNA sequence: TGTGCCAGCAGTCCCTTGGGGGCGGGGGTAGTATATGATACGCAGTATTTT.

The chain recombines TRBV2 with TRBJ2-3, with TRBD1 matching 7 bases. This CDR3 spans 14 amino acids. In germline, CDR1 is SNHLY, CDR2 FYNNEI. The ends lost 8 bases at V and 6 bases at J; junction bases unmatched: 11. The CDR3 DNA reads TGTGCCAGCGGCGGCCAGGGGGTCATGGATACGCAGTATTTT. Translated, it gives CASGGQGVMDTQYF.

CDR3: CASSFRTSGGLSTDTQYF. CDR3 nucleotide sequence: TGTGCCAGCAGTTTCCGGACTAGCGGGGGCTTAAGCACAGATACGCAGTATTTT. The chain has TRBV27 and TRBJ2-3; TRBD2 aligns across 13 bases. The CDR3 extends over 18 amino acids. V lost 3 bases, J lost 0 bases, and 6 bases stayed unmatched. Germline CDR1 and CDR2: MNHEY and SMNVEV (reference sequence).

The chain employs TRBV5-4 and TRBJ2-2; 7 bases map to TRBD1. Germline V lookup: CDR1 SGHNT, CDR2 YYREEE (reference sequence). V trimming: 5 bases; J trimming: 0 bases; junction bases outside the gene matches: 10. This CDR3 has 17 residues. Written as DNA, the CDR3 is TGTGCCAGCAGAGACCCCACAGGGGTCGCGAACACCGGGGAGCTGTTTTTT. Amino acids: CASRDPTGVANTGELFF.

This clone occurred a few times. The chain links TRBV27 to TRBJ1-6, with D unresolved. This CDR3 has 11 residues. V was trimmed by 5 bases and J by 12 bases, leaving 8 bases between them. Germline V gene lookup returns CDR1 MNHEY and CDR2 SMNVEV (reference sequence). CDR3 in amino acids: CASSGGGPLHF. Here the CDR3 DNA reads TGTGCCAGCAGTGGAGGAGGACCCCTCCACTTT.

The gene calls are TRBV19 and TRBJ1-1; unclear D gene. This CDR3 has 14 amino acids. Trimming cost V 6 bases and J 3 bases, with 14 bases left between them. Germline V CDR1 and CDR2: LNHDA, SQIVND (reference sequence). This CDR3 is CASRWWASDTEAFF. CDR3 coding DNA: TGTGCCAGTAGGTGGTGGGCTTCGGACACTGAAGCTTTCTTT.

The chain uses TRBV6-5 and TRBJ2-7, with TRBD2 identical over 7 bases. There are 13 residues in the CDR3. Germline V gene data show CDR1 as MNHEY and CDR2 as SVGAGI. V was pared by 6 bases and J by 2 bases, with 4 bases of the junction left unmatched. DNA for the CDR3: TGTGCCAGCAGCCTAGCGGAACCCTACGAGCAGTACTTC. It is translated as CASSLAEPYEQYF.

This clone has a handful of counts. This chain uses TRBV6-4 with TRBJ2-7; D perhaps matches TRBD2 (5 bases). Germline-derived CDR1 and CDR2 are MRHNA and SNTAGT. V was trimmed by 2 bases and J by 6 bases, leaving 11 bases between them. The CDR3 extends over 13 amino acids. CDR3 residues: CASSDGELGEQYF. The CDR3 nucleotides read TGTGCCAGCAGTGACGGGGAGTTGGGCGAGCAGTACTTC.

V usage is TRBV19 and J usage is TRBJ1-3; D not resolved. Germline CDR1 reads LNHDA; CDR2 reads SQIVND (reference sequence). CDR3 length: 13 amino acids. The germline V and J ends were trimmed by 4 bases and 0 bases, with 4 bases remaining between them. The CDR3 region has the DNA TGTGCCAGTAGTAGCTACTCTGGAAACACCATATATTTT. Translation gives CASSSYSGNTIYF.

The rearrangement uses TRBV27 and TRBJ2-3; D is ambiguous. Germline CDR1 MNHEY, CDR2 SMNVEV (reference sequence). Trimming stripped 7 bases from V and 4 bases from J, with 12 bases between. The CDR3 is made up of 13 amino acids. The CDR3 bases are TGTGCCAGCACCTCCACTTCGGCAGATACGCAGTATTTT. Translating it yields CASTSTSADTQYF.

In this sample, this clone turned up a few times. The CDR3: CASSELGDTSQPQHF. For the CDR3, the DNA is TGCGCCAGCAGCGAGCTAGGGGACACCAGTCAGCCCCAGCATTTT. The chain recombines TRBV5-1 with TRBJ1-5, with D tentatively TRBD1 (6 bases). Germline V gene lookup returns CDR1 SGHRS and CDR2 YFSETQ. The CDR3 runs 15 residues. Trimming left V 4 bases short and J 6 bases short, with 17 bases between.

The genes are TRBV19 and TRBJ2-5, with TRBD2 matching 8 bases. J gave up 4 bases and V 6 bases, and 4 bases lay outside the gene matches. CDR1 is LNHDA and CDR2 is SQIVND in the germline V gene (reference sequence). CDR3 size: 13 residues. DNA of the CDR3: TGTGCCAGTAGCGGGACTAGAGGAGAGACCCAGTACTTC. This translates into CASSGTRGETQYF.

The chain combines TRBV6-6 with TRBJ2-5; 7 nucleotides match TRBD2. CDR3 size: 16 residues. Germline CDR1 reads MNHNY; CDR2 reads SVGAGI (reference sequence). J gave up 5 bases and V 0 bases, and 9 bases lay outside the gene matches. CDR3: CASSYSPRLGGETQYF. The CDR3, as DNA: TGTGCCAGCAGTTACTCGCCCCGCCTCGGGGGGGAGACCCAGTACTTC.

V usage is TRBV29-1 and J usage is TRBJ2-5; TRBD2 matches 9 bases. Germline V gives CDR1 SQVTM, CDR2 ANQGSEA. The CDR3 has 15 amino acids. The J segment lost 5 bases and the V segment lost 2 bases, leaving 9 bases of the junction unmatched. The CDR3 coding sequence is TGCAGCGTTGAAACCCTTGCGGGAGGGCTGGAGACCCAGTACTTC. Amino acid sequence: CSVETLAGGLETQYF.

The chain links TRBV19 to TRBJ2-7; no definite D call. V gave up 0 bases and J gave up 4 bases, with 7 bases separating them. The germline CDR1 and CDR2 sequences are LNHDA and SQIVND (reference sequence). There are 13 residues in the CDR3. In DNA form, the CDR3 reads TGTGCCAGTAGTATAGACCACAGTTACGAGCAGTACTTC. Residues: CASSIDHSYEQYF.

The chain carries TRBV30 and TRBJ2-1; 7 bases line up with TRBD2. The CDR3 consists of 13 residues. With 5 bases clipped from V and 8 bases from J, the junction kept 9 bases outside the gene matches. Germline assignment: CDR1 GTSNPN and CDR2 SVGIG (reference sequence). CDR3 coding DNA: TGTGCCTGGGGCCGACTAGCTAGCTATGAGCAGTTCTTC. This translates into CAWGRLASYEQFF.

The chain uses TRBV2 and TRBJ1-2; no firm D call. Germline lookup yields CDR1 SNHLY and CDR2 FYNNEI. This CDR3 is 12 amino acids long. The CDR3 region is CARRRAGYGYTF. CDR3 coding DNA: TGTGCAAGACGGCGGGCTGGGTATGGCTACACCTTC.

The chain links TRBV27 to TRBJ2-7, with D perhaps TRBD2 (6 bases). Trimming cost V 4 bases and J 0 bases, with 10 bases left between them. Germline V lookup: CDR1 MNHEY, CDR2 SMNVEV (reference sequence). The CDR3 sequence is 14 residues long. The CDR3 DNA sequence: TGTGCCAGCAGTTCGGTCGGGGGCTCCTACGAGCAGTACTTC. Encoded protein: CASSSVGGSYEQYF.

The chain is built from TRBV29-1 and TRBJ2-5; TRBD2 aligns across 8 bases. Germline V gene data show CDR1 as SQVTM and CDR2 as ANQGSEA. V trimming: 7 bases; J trimming: 5 bases; junction bases outside the gene matches: 9. CDR3 length: 13 amino acids. CDR3 residues: CSALGGVRETQYF. The CDR3, as DNA: TGCAGCGCCCTCGGGGGGGTGAGGGAGACCCAGTACTTC. Variable domain in full (rest from reference TRBV29-1 and TRBJ2-5): SAVISQKPSRDICQRGTSLTIQCQVDSQVTMMFWYRQQPGQSLTLIATANQGSEATYESGFVIDKFPISRPNLTFSTLTVSNMSPEDSSIYLCSALGGVRETQYFGPGTRLLVL.

As for this clone: Only one base separates this from a far larger clonotype, so it likely reflects a read error. The V call is TRBV7-9, the J call TRBJ2-7; D uncertain. Germline lookup yields CDR1 SEHNR and CDR2 FQNEAQ (reference sequence). Deletions cut 3 bases from V and 3 bases from J, with 6 bases between. The CDR3 consists of 12 residues. CDR3 residues: CASSLVVYEQYF. DNA of the CDR3: TGTGCCAGCAGCTTGGTAGTCTACGAGCAGTACTTC.

V gene TRBV25-1 combines with J gene TRBJ2-1; D perhaps matches TRBD2 (6 bases). CDR3 size: 15 residues. The germline V gene has CDR1 MGHDK and CDR2 SYGVNS. The ends were cut back, 3 bases at V and 5 bases at J, with 14 bases in the middle. DNA of the CDR3: TGTGCCAGCAGTGACCCTTGGGGGGAACACAATGAGCAGTTCTTC. Protein: CASSDPWGEHNEQFF.

This chain uses TRBV11-2 with TRBJ1-6; 7 positions match TRBD1. This CDR3 spans 17 amino acids. V gave up 3 bases and J gave up 0 bases; unmatched junction bases: 5. CDR1 and CDR2 from the germline V gene are SGHAT and FQNNGV. This chain's CDR3 is CASSFRGIGSYNSPLHF. The CDR3 DNA sequence: TGTGCCAGCAGCTTCAGGGGGATCGGCTCCTATAATTCACCCCTCCACTTT.

V is TRBV9 and J is TRBJ2-1, with unresolved D. With 2 bases removed from V and 5 bases from J, the gap between germline ends came to 8 bases. Per the germline V gene, CDR1 is SGDLS and CDR2 is YYNGEE. The CDR3 loop spans 13 amino acids. CDR3 sequence (DNA): TGTGCCAGCAGCGTCTCCCAGAACAATGAGCAGTTCTTC. This sequence encodes CASSVSQNNEQFF.